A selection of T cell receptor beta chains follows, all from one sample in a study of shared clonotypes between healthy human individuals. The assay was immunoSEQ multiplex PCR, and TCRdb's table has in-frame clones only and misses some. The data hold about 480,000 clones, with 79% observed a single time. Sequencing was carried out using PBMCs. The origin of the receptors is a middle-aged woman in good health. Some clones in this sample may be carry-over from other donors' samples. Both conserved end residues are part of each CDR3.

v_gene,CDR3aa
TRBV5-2,CASNGAGEYETYGYTF
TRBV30,CAWSVNGQSHGYTF
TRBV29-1,CSVVGTGGLEQYF
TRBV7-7,CASSLDGLGTGELFF
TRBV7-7,CASSAAHKSQSRANVLTF
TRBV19,CASRLIFGTQNTGELFF
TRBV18,CASSPWDSVSEQYF
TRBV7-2,CASRSPGQSYEQYF
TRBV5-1,CASSLGIDGNQPQHF
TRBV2,CASSEAKQYF
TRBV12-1,CASSWRGRGYHEQYF
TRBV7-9,CASSLGPGPGEQYF
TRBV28,CASTVTIPGEAFF
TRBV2,CASSEAVGRGNQPQHF
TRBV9,CASAEGATYNEQFF
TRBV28,CASTRDSRPRGTQYF
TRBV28,CASRPRTDTQYF
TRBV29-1,CSVEGLAGDPPFREQYF
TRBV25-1,CASGWTGGDEQYF
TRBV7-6,CASSGHRGRIAEPTSTDTQYF
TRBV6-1,CASSEGLAGAYNEQFF
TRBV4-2,CASSPHTPGTGELFF
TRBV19,CASSSPGLAYEQYF
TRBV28,CASSRLVVEQFF
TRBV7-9,CASSVSQGNQETQYF
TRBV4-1,CASSPTKLASGTDTQYF
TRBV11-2,CASSLSRRAMDEQFF
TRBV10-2,CASSESLTGMNEQFF
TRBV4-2,CASSQDLTVFNEKLFF
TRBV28,CASKQGNYGYTF
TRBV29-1,CSAHVGGGATEAFF
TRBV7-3,CASSKAGGPYNEQFF
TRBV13,CASSLGESTGRYDYGYTF
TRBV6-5,CASRRTVLLNTEAFF
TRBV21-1,CASSGNRLAKNIQYF